This TCR beta chain was sequenced in a study of blood T cell repertoires in COVID-19. Overall study: T cells, B-cell-depleted T cells, or PBMCs provided the cDNA or gDNA that served as material.

The CDR3 is 15 amino acids. Germline assignment: CDR1 SEHNR and CDR2 FQNEAQ (reference sequence). V lost 5 bases and J lost 2; bases outside the gene matches: 8. Clones were read by immunoSEQ multiplex PCR, and TCRdb kept only the in-frame ones, dropping some. The sample lists approximately 54,000 clones, approximately 85% occurring once. Sequenced material: peripheral blood. This receptor was obtained from a human donor in a cohort sampled during active COVID-19. The V call is TRBV7-9, the J call TRBJ2-5, with 7 nucleotides matching TRBD2. DNA of the CDR3: TGTGCCAGCAGCCTTGTTGGGGGGGATCAAGAGACCCAGTACTTC. Translating it yields CASSLVGGDQETQYF.